This TCR beta chain stems from a study of blood T cells in healthy people across ages. The CDR3 covers 13 residues. CDR1 and CDR2 (germline): ENHRY, SYGVKD. Primed by a sample-barcoded 5' primer and a J-beta primer mix, a second PCR proceeded for about 6 to 12 cycles. TCRdb passed the 5' RACE reads through MiXCR, listing each CDR3 protein once. The sample shows approximately 780,000 distinct CDR3 sequences, around 24% of them seen only once. This sample was also put to use in a study of T cells of mothers and their children. From that study: Each mother gave over 8 million TCR beta CDR3 reads; each child, about 3 million.

The TCR comes from a boy between 10 and 17 years old in good health. The chain uses TRBV10-3 and TRBJ2-5, with unresolved D. The DNA end lines up better with TRBJ2-7; the J call may be wrong. The specimen was blood. The DNA for the CDR3 is TGTGCCATCAGTGAGGTGCCCTCCTACGAGCAGTACTTC. This sequence encodes CAISEVPSYEQYF.